This TCR beta chain was observed in a study of CDR3 diversity in severe acne. TCRdb recomputed calls from the PCR reads with MiXCR, one row per CDR3 protein. The repertoire includes tens of thousands of distinct CDR3 sequences, about 54% of them detected once, and approximately 14% sits in the top ten. With respect to this clonotype: Because the CDR3's place on the DNA is in doubt, the DNA is left out and the CDR3 is given as listed by TCRdb.

Germline assignment: CDR1 SNHLY and CDR2 FYNNEI. Ends included, the CDR3 has 22 residues. V gene TRBV2 combines with J gene TRBJ2-7; the table's TRBD2 call for D was not verified on the DNA. Sample: blood. This TCR derives from a male donor in good health, without acne. CDR3 region: CASRRRENTGELFFGEGYEQYF.